These 8 T cell receptor beta chains share one sample of origin, sequenced in a study of T cell changes during pregnancy in multiple sclerosis. The protocol was immunoSEQ multiplex PCR, while the TCRdb copy is restricted to in-frame clones and leaves out a portion. Of about 53,000 clones listed, around nine tenths were seen once; the top ten hold 0.45% to 0.6%. The sequencing used CD4+ T cells from peripheral blood mononuclear cells, collected in the third trimester of pregnancy. The receptor source for this set is a female donor with multiple sclerosis, enrolled in a pregnancy study.

This clone was seen once. The chain links TRBV18 to TRBJ2-7, with D possibly matching TRBD1 (7 bases). Per the germline V gene, CDR1 is KGHSH and CDR2 is LQKENI. This CDR3 contains 14 residues. Trimming shortened V by 3 bases and J by 1 base, and 10 bases separated the two germline ends. The CDR3 loop reads CASSPGGQSYEQYF. The CDR3 region has the DNA TGTGCCAGCTCACCGGGGGGACAGTCCTACGAGCAGTACTTC.

This chain uses TRBV9 with TRBJ2-4; 10 bases map to TRBD2. The CDR3 is 15 residues long. CDR1 SGDLS and CDR2 YYNGEE come from the germline V gene. The V and J ends lost 0 bases and 6 bases, in that order; junction bases with no gene match: 3. CDR3 region: CASSVGGTSANIQYF. The CDR3, as DNA: TGTGCCAGCAGCGTAGGTGGGACTAGCGCAAACATTCAGTACTTC.

The rearrangement uses TRBV7-8 and TRBJ2-2; D is unclear. V lost 3 bases and J lost 9, with 8 bases in between. Germline CDR1 is SGHVS and CDR2 is FQNEAQ. This CDR3 comprises 12 residues. The CDR3 bases are TGTGCCAGCAGCTTTGACATCCGGGAGCTGTTTTTT. Residues: CASSFDIRELFF.

J is TRBJ2-5 and V is TRBV12-5; a possible D gene is TRBD1 (5 bases). There are 13 residues in the CDR3. Trimming stripped 6 bases from V and 5 bases from J, with 13 bases between. The germline V gene has CDR1 LGHNT and CDR2 FRNRAP. CDR3 region: CASGSGSWETQYF. For the CDR3, the DNA is TGTGCTAGTGGCTCAGGGTCCTGGGAGACCCAGTACTTC.

The J gene is TRBJ2-7, the V gene TRBV6-5; 7 bases match TRBD1. With V trimmed by 6 bases and J by 0 bases, 8 bases remained unmatched. Germline assignment: CDR1 MNHEY and CDR2 SVGAGI. This CDR3 region has 15 residues. For the CDR3, the DNA is TGTGCCAGCAGGCAACCAGGGGGAGACTCCTACGAGCAGTACTTC. It specifies CASRQPGGDSYEQYF.

In this sample, this clone turned up once. The J gene is TRBJ2-1, the V gene TRBV9, with 7 positions matching TRBD1. Germline CDR1 SGDLS, CDR2 YYNGEE. The CDR3 has 13 residues. The junction had 2 bases not matched to a gene; V was cut back by 0 bases and J by 8 bases. The CDR3 bases are TGTGCCAGCAGCGTAGAGGGGGCCTATGAGCAGTTCTTC. It codes for CASSVEGAYEQFF.

The gene calls are TRBV2 and TRBJ2-1, with 7 positions matching TRBD1. This CDR3 comprises 15 residues. V shed 2 bases and J 4 bases; nucleotides not matched to a gene: 5. Germline V CDR1 and CDR2: SNHLY, FYNNEI. CDR3 in DNA: TGTGCCAGCAGTGAAAGACAGGGTCGGTACAATGAGCAGTTCTTC. This sequence encodes CASSERQGRYNEQFF.

The chain recombines TRBV27 with TRBJ1-3; TRBD1 matches 8 bases. CDR3 size: 14 residues. Germline CDR1 is MNHEY and CDR2 is SMNVEV (reference sequence). The junction had 5 bases not matched to a gene; V was cut back by 6 bases and J by 4 bases. The CDR3 nucleotides are TGTGCCAGCAGGGGGACAGGCGCGGGAAACACCATATATTTT. This codes for CASRGTGAGNTIYF.